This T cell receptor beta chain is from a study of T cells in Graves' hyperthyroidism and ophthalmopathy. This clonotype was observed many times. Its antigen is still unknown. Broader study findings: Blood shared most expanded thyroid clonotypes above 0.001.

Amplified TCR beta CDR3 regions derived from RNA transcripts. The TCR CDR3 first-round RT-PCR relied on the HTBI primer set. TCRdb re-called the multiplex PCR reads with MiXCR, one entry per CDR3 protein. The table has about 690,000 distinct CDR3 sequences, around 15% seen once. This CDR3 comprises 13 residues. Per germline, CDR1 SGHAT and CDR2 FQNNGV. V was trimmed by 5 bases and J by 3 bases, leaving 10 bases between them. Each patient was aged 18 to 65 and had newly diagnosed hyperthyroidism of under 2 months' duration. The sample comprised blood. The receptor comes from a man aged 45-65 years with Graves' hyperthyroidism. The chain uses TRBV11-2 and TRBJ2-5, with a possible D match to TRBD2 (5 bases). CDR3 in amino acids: CASSALAKETQYF. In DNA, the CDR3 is TGTGCCAGCAGCGCTTTAGCGAAAGAGACCCAGTACTTC.